This T cell receptor beta chain was captured by sequencing in a study of beta chain features in type 1 diabetes (dated by TCRdb to the late 2010s). With regard to the full study: Patients and healthy donors did not differ in mean age, gender distribution, total cell number or subset yield. Regulatory and stem cell-like memory subsets were isolated from only 8 patients and roughly 8 healthy donors, whereas naive and central memory subsets came from all 30 or so donors. A total of about 110 million sorted cells were examined across all samples, and the number of cells per subset was strongly correlated with RNA yield. In the study, TCRB repertoires of sorted circulating CD4+ T cell subsets from recently diagnosed type 1 diabetes patients were compared with those of matched healthy donors. Broad study findings and their caveats: HLA sub-analyses involved small numbers of individuals, so any influence of HLA type on TCRB rearrangement remained unresolved. Fewer insertions and more nucleotide deletions at VDJ recombination sites were observed in patients with type 1 diabetes, implying thymic rearrangement abnormalities. Because cDNA was sequenced instead of genomic DNA, activated cells with high expression could be over-represented, although the groups did not differ in activation or CD3 levels. Naive, central memory and regulatory TCRB repertoires appeared to be more similar among patients than among healthy donors. In all four CD4+ subsets, TCRB CDR3 length was moderately but significantly shorter in type 1 diabetes patients. PCR may preferentially amplify shorter templates, but because patient and control samples were amplified and corrected together, any resulting skew would affect both groups equally.

The entire isolated RNA was reverse transcribed using the High Capacity cDNA Reverse Transcription Kit, and thus expressed TCRB transcripts were sequenced. Deep immunoSEQ sequencing was performed on naive, central memory and regulatory T cell samples, with an average of approximately 4 million total reads per sample. Sorted cells were lysed in RLT buffer and RNA was extracted with DNase-treated RNeasy Micro or Mini kits, depending on cell number. To prevent cross-contamination, each cell subset was processed individually, whereas patient and healthy donor samples were processed jointly. TCRB sequences were amplified from cDNA with the immunoSEQ multiplex PCR, producing 87-bp fragments spanning the CDR3 region. Sequencing of the amplicons was done on the Illumina HiSeq platform. As for how the authors treated the data: Synthetic template baselines were used to correct PCR bias computationally, reads within Hamming distance 2 were collapsed together, and singletons that could not be merged were discarded. Reads were aligned against IMGT so that V, D and J genes, CDR3 length and insertions or deletions at six rearrangement sites could be assigned. Within each subset, clonotype counts were normalized to the number of sorted cells before true diversity and Gini coefficients were calculated with the tcR R package. The overlap coefficient, calculated on TCRB nucleotide sequences, was used to measure repertoire sharing. Not all clones reach the TCRdb copy of this immuneACCESS table, which keeps in-frame sequences only. Checked studies attribute under half of the gap to unresolved V genes and leave the rest unexplained. The V and J calls and the clone size are those of that table, but D and trimming were determined from the DNA. Across this sample there are fewer than 350,000 clones, with 8% seen only once. More than 0.9% of the sample is held by the ten biggest clonotypes.

Sequences PRHDT (CDR1) and FYEKMQ (CDR2) are obtained from the germline V gene (reference sequence). Its CDR3 holds 13 amino acids, cysteine through phenylalanine. Left in the record is the CDR3 DNA by itself, 39 bases read in frame from the first base. A distance of 11 bases separates the germline ends of V and J, which lose 3 bases and 6 bases respectively. From each donor, a single peripheral blood sample of about 100 mL on average was drawn into heparinised tubes. A BD FACSAria II and a panel including CD45RO, CCR7, CD25, CD127, CD95 and CD27 were used to sort naive, central memory, regulatory and stem cell-like memory CD4+ T cells. All sorted populations exceeded 95% purity. PBMCs were separated immediately by Lymphoprep density gradient centrifugation and were stained directly, without being cultured. Samples were stained and sorted in pairs, with one healthy donor and one patient per experiment, so that batch effects were minimized.

To note about this clone: The antigen it recognizes is unknown. No qualities accompany the bases; no much larger clone lies one base away.

The specimen sequenced was central memory CD4+ T cells from blood. The rearranged segments are TRBV13 and TRBJ1-1, and TRBD1 may be the D gene, going by 5 matching bases. The sequence was collected from a woman in her late teens or twenties in good health. The CDR3 sequence is CASSLGGVAEAFF. The nucleotide sequence reads as follows: TGTGCCAGCAGCTTGGGGGGAGTCGCTGAAGCTTTCTTT.